These T cell receptor beta chains were read from a single sample in a study of beta chain features in type 1 diabetes. Sequencing was performed with immunoSEQ multiplex PCR; in TCRdb, only in-frame clones are kept and a portion is missing. The repertoire holds 600,000 to 700,000 clones, around 12% seen once, with around 0.12% in the top ten. Material: naive CD4+ T cells from blood. The source is a man aged 30 to 39 with type 1 diabetes. Both conserved end residues are trimmed from each CDR3.

TRBV30 AWSVGPGGTGRDEQF
TRBV27 ASSFQGQNGYT
TRBV10-3 AISVMRLGLAGSSSYEQY
TRBV2 ASSVLGGTAFTGELF
TRBV7-9 ASSLDRVDSPLH
TRBV7-9 ASSLVVGGYT
TRBV6-5 ASSLVVSETQY
TRBV19 ASSIGTDNQPQH
TRBV6-5 ASLGQTLETQY
TRBV19 ASSTGDEQY
TRBV14 ASSHGQGYNSPLH
TRBV7-9 ASSFGLPASQETQY
TRBV4-3 ASSQEGTGGSEKLF
TRBV7-2 ASSLRDRGLEQY
TRBV7-2 ASSLGTGDQPQH
TRBV19 ASSIQGTGYMHEQF
TRBV14 ASSRGNEQF